A single sample gave rise to the 16 T cell receptor beta chains below, sequenced in a study of early T cells in non-severe SARS-CoV-2 infection. TCRdb reprocessed the 5' RACE reads via MiXCR and lists one record per CDR3 protein. The table has some 87,000 distinct CDR3 sequences, 10% to 15% seen once. Material: whole blood. These receptor sequences come from an adult who was a healthcare worker with PCR-confirmed SARS-CoV-2 infection or an uninfected control (not recorded which).

The chain carries TRBV10-3 and TRBJ1-5; D is ambiguous. CDR3 length: 13 residues. Germline V gene data show CDR1 as ENHRY and CDR2 as SYGVKD. V shed 3 bases and J shed 2 bases, with 5 bases lying between them. Written as DNA, the CDR3 is TGTGCCATCAGTGATGGCGGCAATCAGCCCCAGCATTTT. Protein: CAISDGGNQPQHF.

Ten or more counts support this clonotype. This chain uses TRBV6-1 with TRBJ2-3; D might be TRBD1 (5 bases). The germline V gene has CDR1 MNHNS and CDR2 SASEGT. This CDR3 has 13 residues. Between the trimmed V and J ends, which lost 8 bases and 3 bases, there was a span of 12 bases. Here the CDR3 reads CASSRDGTDTQYF. The CDR3 bases are TGTGCCAGCTCCAGGGATGGGACAGATACGCAGTATTTT.

In this sample, this clonotype turned up many times. The chain links TRBV7-9 to TRBJ1-2; D ambiguous. The V end was cut by 3 bases, the J end by 3 bases, with 8 bases between. The CDR3 has 13 residues. Germline CDR1 is SEHNR and CDR2 is FQNEAQ (reference sequence). The CDR3 DNA follows: TGTGCCAGCAGCTTTGAAGGGCACTATGGCTACACCTTC. The encoded protein is CASSFEGHYGYTF.

The V and J genes are TRBV7-9 and TRBJ2-7, with 7 bases fitting TRBD2. The CDR3 is 14 amino acids. CDR1 and CDR2 (germline): SEHNR, FQNEAQ (reference sequence). V was pared by 4 bases and J by 7 bases, with 10 bases of the junction left unmatched. As DNA, the CDR3 is TGTGCCAGCAGCTCAATCCCGCCGGGGGGTGAGCAGTACTTC. Its translation: CASSSIPPGGEQYF.

This clonotype was observed a handful of times. This chain links TRBV25-1 with TRBJ2-7; D unresolved. The CDR3 totals 17 residues. Germline CDR1 reads MGHDK; CDR2 reads SYGVNS. Trimming left V 3 bases short and J 0 bases short, with 18 bases between. CDR3 coding DNA: TGTGCCAGCAGTGATCGGTTGGCGCCCAGGAGCTCCTACGAGCAGTACTTC. It is translated as CASSDRLAPRSSYEQYF.

This clonotype showed up many times. The chain links TRBV5-1 to TRBJ2-3, with 10 bases aligning to TRBD2. Germline assignment: CDR1 SGHRS and CDR2 YFSETQ. The CDR3 runs to 16 residues. J was trimmed by 4 bases and V by 4 bases; bases with no gene match: 9. CDR3 sequence: CASSPGTSASSDTQYF. CDR3 nucleotides: TGCGCCAGCAGCCCGGGGACTAGCGCGAGCTCAGATACGCAGTATTTT.

The chain couples TRBV30 to TRBJ2-1; D assignment may be TRBD1 or TRBD2 (5 bases each). Germline V CDR1 and CDR2: GTSNPN, SVGIG (reference sequence). CDR3 length: 14 amino acids. V gave up 3 bases and J gave up 0 bases, with 9 bases separating them. CDR3 DNA sequence: TGTGCCTGGAGGGGACGGGCCTCCTACAATGAGCAGTTCTTC. Its protein is CAWRGRASYNEQFF. Filled out from reference TRBV30 and TRBJ2-1, the complete variable domain reads SQTIHQWPATLVQPVGSPLSLECTVEGTSNPNLYWYRQAAGRGLQLLFYSVGIGQISSEVPQNLSASRPQDRQFILSSKKLLLSDSGFYLCAWRGRASYNEQFFGPGTRLTVL.

This clonotype has at least ten counts. The rearrangement links TRBV4-3 to TRBJ2-1, with D tentatively TRBD1 (5 bases). Deletions cut 0 bases from V and 5 bases from J, with 11 bases between. The germline V gene encodes CDR1 LGHNA and CDR2 YSLEER. The CDR3 is 15 amino acids. Here the CDR3 reads CASSQEWGRNNEQFF. Here the CDR3 DNA reads TGCGCCAGCAGCCAAGAGTGGGGCAGGAACAATGAGCAGTTCTTC.

This clonotype was detected many times. The rearrangement links TRBV11-2 to TRBJ2-5; 11 bases fit TRBD2. In germline, CDR1 is SGHAT, CDR2 FQNNGV. This CDR3 comprises 16 residues. The junction had 7 bases not matched to a gene; V was cut back by 5 bases and J by 2 bases. In DNA, the CDR3 is TGTGCCAGCAGCCCCTCCCTAGCGGGGGGACAAGAGACCCAGTACTTC. Translated, it gives CASSPSLAGGQETQYF.

This clonotype was seen at least ten times. The chain couples TRBV28 to TRBJ1-2; the match to TRBD1 covers 7 bases. V gave up 5 bases and J gave up 7 bases; unmatched junction bases: 10. Germline V CDR1 and CDR2: MDHEN, SYDVKM. The CDR3 has 14 residues. Here the CDR3 reads CASSTATGAPGYTF. CDR3 bases: TGTGCCAGCAGTACAGCCACAGGGGCCCCTGGCTACACCTTC.

This clonotype was counted between two and nine times. The rearrangement joins TRBV11-2 to TRBJ1-3, with no clear D. V lost 5 bases, J lost 4 bases, and 18 bases lay in between. Germline V gene lookup returns CDR1 SGHAT and CDR2 FQNNGV. This CDR3 spans 16 amino acids. The CDR3 sequence is CASSVMIQSGGNTIYF. The CDR3 DNA reads TGTGCCAGCAGCGTAATGATACAGAGTGGCGGAAACACCATATATTTT.

This clonotype was seen a few times. The J gene is TRBJ1-2, the V gene TRBV11-2; TRBD1 matches at 7 bases. The CDR3 spans 15 residues. The junction had 6 bases not matched to a gene; V was cut back by 4 bases and J by 1 base. The germline V gene has CDR1 SGHAT and CDR2 FQNNGV. DNA for the CDR3: TGTGCCAGCAGCTCCGGGACAGTAAATAACTATGGCTACACCTTC. Its translation is CASSSGTVNNYGYTF.

This clonotype was picked up a small number of times. The rearrangement joins TRBV7-2 to TRBJ1-1, with TRBD1 matching over 8 bases. Germline CDR1 reads SGHTA; CDR2 reads FQGNSA. V was clipped by 6 bases and J by 3 bases; unmatched bases: 6. There are 14 residues in the CDR3. The DNA for the CDR3 is TGTGCCAGCAGAGCAAGACAGGGGTACACTGAAGCTTTCTTT. Amino acids: CASRARQGYTEAFF.

This clonotype has a single count. The V and J genes are TRBV30 and TRBJ2-7, with D perhaps matching TRBD2 (6 bases). The CDR3 runs 14 residues. The V end was cut by 8 bases, the J end by 6 bases, with 23 bases between. CDR1 and CDR2 (germline): GTSNPN, SVGIG (reference sequence). The CDR3 region is CAGGTGADFREQYF. Here the CDR3 DNA reads TGTGCCGGAGGGACCGGGGCGGATTTTCGCGAGCAGTACTTC.

This clonotype has more than one count but fewer than ten. The chain recombines TRBV11-2 with TRBJ2-5, with TRBD2 identical over 12 bases. From germline, CDR1 is SGHAT and CDR2 FQNNGV. CDR3 length: 14 residues. With 5 bases clipped from V and 5 bases from J, the junction kept 3 bases outside the gene matches. CDR3 nucleotides: TGTGCCAGCAGCACCGGACTAGCGGGGGAGACCCAGTACTTC. Its translation is CASSTGLAGETQYF. Full variable domain (missing parts from reference TRBV11-2 and TRBJ2-5): EAGVAQSPRYKIIEKRQSVAFWCNPISGHATLYWYQQILGQGPKLLIQFQNNGVVDDSQLPKDRFSAERLKGVDSTLKIQPAKLEDSAVYLCASSTGLAGETQYFGPGTRLLVL.

This clonotype has just a few counts. The CDR3 is CASSLQGRDTQYF. CDR3 sequence (DNA): TGTGCCAGTAGTTTGCAGGGTCGGGATACGCAGTATTTT. The V gene is TRBV19, the J gene TRBJ2-3, with D possibly being TRBD1 (5 bases). V lost 5 bases to trimming and J lost 6 bases, with 12 bases between them. Looked up from germline, CDR1 is LNHDA and CDR2 is SQIVND (reference sequence). The CDR3 is 13 amino acids.